This T cell receptor (beta chain) appears in the sequencing data of a study of PD-L1 blockade in urothelial cancer. Study overall: Study patients had been treated with 0 to 3 previous chemotherapy regimens. Blood was tested 3 weeks (second dose) and 6 weeks into treatment.

CDR1 is GTSNPN and CDR2 is SVGIG in the germline V gene (reference sequence). Trimming removed 2 bases from V and 13 bases from J, with 9 bases in between. This CDR3 is built from 11 residues. In its sample, this clone was seen once. Clones were read by immunoSEQ multiplex PCR, and TCRdb kept only the in-frame ones, dropping some. The data show around 120,000 clones, 70% to 85% seen once. This sequence joins TRBV30 and TRBJ1-6; D possibly corresponds to TRBD1 (5 bases). The source is a man in his fifties or sixties with urothelial cancer. The source material was PBMCs, sampled around atezolizumab (anti-PD-L1) treatment. The CDR3 protein is CAWSRRGPLHF. The CDR3 DNA reads as TGTGCCTGGAGTAGGAGGGGCCCCCTCCACTTT.